These T cell receptor beta chains were read from a single sample in a study of T cells expressing NK-cell markers. One entry per CDR3 protein, without DNA, is what TCRdb gives after re-calling the 5' RACE reads. The sample totals about 540,000 distinct CDR3 sequences. The sample consisted of blood T cells: a sorted CD56 or NKG2C T cell subset, CD4+ or CD8+ T cells, or bulk PBMC T cells (not recorded which). The source is a man aged 18-30 years in good health. Each CDR3 is given with its conserved first and last residue. Each record gives: J gene, V gene, CDR3 protein.

TRBJ2-1 | TRBV7-9 | CASTPGDYYNEQFF
TRBJ2-6 | TRBV5-1 | CASSLDSLSSGANVLTF
TRBJ2-1 | TRBV6-2/TRBV6-3 | CASKRQDSYNEQFF
TRBJ2-5 | TRBV7-9 | CASSLASYEETQYF
TRBJ1-2 | TRBV28 | CASSLPGGPNYGYTF
TRBJ2-6 | TRBV5-1 | CASGDSPGANVLTF
TRBJ1-1 | TRBV6-2/TRBV6-3 | CASSYIRQSNEAFF
TRBJ1-2 | TRBV27 | CASSSPAGDGYTF
TRBJ1-5 | TRBV6-1 | CASSGTTSGVAQHF
TRBJ2-5 | TRBV24-1 | CATSESRVTQETQYF
TRBJ2-2 | TRBV12-3/TRBV12-4 | CASRGQGVGELFF
TRBJ2-7 | TRBV6-1 | CASSRSPGAGYEQYF
TRBJ2-5 | TRBV29-1 | CSVEGLGGAGTQYF
TRBJ1-4 | TRBV12-3/TRBV12-4 | CASSRRQGATNEKLFF
TRBJ1-5 | TRBV20-1 | CSARSGAGGGGNQPQHF
TRBJ1-5 | TRBV7-8 | CASSLEAGTIGNQPQHF
TRBJ2-5 | TRBV28 | CASSLEEQGEETQYF
TRBJ2-7 | TRBV11-2 | CASSLVQGSRKQYF
TRBJ1-1 | TRBV27 | CASSLAGFSQNTEAFF
TRBJ2-3 | TRBV10-3 | CAISDRGGRFTDTQYF
TRBJ2-2 | TRBV20-1 | CSARPVGGRNTGELFF
TRBJ2-3 | TRBV5-1 | CASKDSSSRDTQYF
TRBJ2-1 | TRBV7-9 | CASSSRTSGRPNEQFF
TRBJ2-1 | TRBV6-1 | CASRGALAGGATSQFF
TRBJ1-5 | TRBV12-3/TRBV12-4 | CASSPPFLRDGQGQPQHF
TRBJ2-2 | TRBV7-8 | CASSLGLANPGELFF
TRBJ2-5 | TRBV15 | CATSGREARGQETQYF
TRBJ2-1 | TRBV5-1 | CASSLDTSGLNEQFF
TRBJ2-1 | TRBV27 | CASIPLSGSNEQFF
TRBJ2-1 | TRBV27 | CASSYGVGGSYNEQFF
TRBJ2-1 | TRBV7-2 | CASSLTLGLGSQHEQFF
TRBJ2-2 | TRBV6-2/TRBV6-3 | CASWTGWNTGELFF
TRBJ2-5 | TRBV20-1 | CSAEGGGGQETQYF
TRBJ2-5 | TRBV29-1 | CSGVPGLAGAETQYF
TRBJ1-1 | TRBV7-2 | CASSPSPGASTEAFF